This T cell receptor beta chain was found in a study of tumor-infiltrating lymphocytes in oesophageal squamous cell carcinoma. CDR1 is MNHEY, CDR2 SMNVEV, per germline (reference sequence). The CDR3 is 16 residues long. V lost 7 bases to trimming and J lost 11 bases, with 29 bases between them. This clonotype was observed at least ten times. Each CDR3 protein gets one entry after TCRdb re-called the PCR reads with MiXCR. This sample carries about 17,000 distinct CDR3 sequences, 35% to 45% of them seen once, and the ten largest clones take approximately 19%. V and J are TRBV27 and TRBJ2-5, with D perhaps being TRBD1 or TRBD2 (5 bases each). The sequencing sample was made of normal esophageal tissue next to the tumor. The clonotype originates from a female donor with esophageal squamous cell carcinoma. The CDR3 sequence: CASTSESGRFYNEQYF. The CDR3 nucleotides read TGTGCCAGCACCTCCGAGTCGGGACGGTTCTACAATGAGCAGTACTTC.